The present entry profiles one T cell receptor beta chain with its context. What it recognizes is unknown. One entry per CDR3 protein, called by TCRdb with MiXCR from the 5' RACE reads. The table includes 95,000 to 150,000 distinct CDR3 sequences, almost 9% detected once. There are 14 residues in the CDR3. Trimming took 4 bases from V and 5 from J, leaving 15 bases between them. Germline CDR1 and CDR2: SEHNR and FQNEAQ (reference sequence). This entry belongs to a study of T cells after yellow fever vaccination. Study-wide results and limits: Researchers cautioned that FACS-sorted repertoires could harbor abundant clonotypes contaminating from the bulk population. On re-exposure, the response was weaker but peaked faster, at day 5 versus 15.

The origin of this receptor is a man aged 18-30 years who received the YFV17D yellow fever vaccine. The material sequenced was CD8+ T cells sorted from PBMCs, taken on the day of the yellow fever booster vaccination. The rearrangement joins TRBV7-9 to TRBJ2-7; perhaps TRBD1 as D (5 bases). The CDR3 DNA follows: TGTGCCAGCAGCTCCGGCAGGGAAATTGACGAGCAGTACGTC. Translated: CASSSGREIDEQYV.